This T cell receptor (beta chain) emerged from a study of OX40 agonist ivuxolimab in advanced cancers. Study-wide background: Three individuals attained partial responses, comprising one hepatocellular carcinoma case and two cutaneous melanoma cases.

The method was immunoSEQ multiplex PCR; TCRdb's version includes in-frame clones alone and lacks a portion of them. The table has fewer than 100,000 clones, roughly 85% seen once. The receptor was derived from an adult with an advanced solid tumor such as melanoma, head and neck, liver or kidney cancer. This specimen consisted of CD4+ or CD8+ T cells sorted from blood, obtained in a trial of the OX40 agonist ivuxolimab.

The CDR3 DNA follows: TGTGCCAGTAGGAGTGGGGGGGCACTGGGCACAGATACGCAGTATTTT. As protein: CASRSGGALGTDTQYF. The chain joins TRBV19 to TRBJ2-3, with D possibly being TRBD2 (7 bases). This CDR3 comprises 16 residues. The germline gives CDR1 LNHDA, CDR2 SQIVND (reference sequence). V shed 6 bases and J shed 1 base, with 17 bases lying between them.